One T cell receptor beta chain is described in this entry. Trimming at V came to 6 bases and at J to 3 bases, leaving 5 bases not matched to a gene. Germline V gives CDR1 MNHEY, CDR2 SVGAGI. The CDR3 length is 14 residues. The sample comes from a study of blood T cell repertoires in COVID-19. Study-level background: There were acute and convalescent COVID-19 samples, and they came from the United States, Italy and Spain. The analysed material was cDNA or gDNA that came from T cells, B-cell-depleted T cells, or PBMCs.

Authors' methods: Reference gene primers were amplified, and this amplification served to estimate nucleated cell counts. Profiling relied on immunoSEQ multiplex PCR, and the TCRdb table lists in-frame clones only, not all of them. V and J calls and clone size are those listed in that table; D and trimming were worked out from the DNA. The repertoire holds 390,000 or so clones, with around 86% as singletons. Material: peripheral blood. This TCR came from a woman aged 25 to 45 with active or convalescent COVID-19. The gene calls are TRBV6-5 and TRBJ2-5; 9 bases are shared with TRBD1. The chain's CDR3 is CASRSRDREETQYF. CDR3 coding DNA: TGTGCCAGCAGAAGCCGGGACAGGGAAGAGACCCAGTACTTC.